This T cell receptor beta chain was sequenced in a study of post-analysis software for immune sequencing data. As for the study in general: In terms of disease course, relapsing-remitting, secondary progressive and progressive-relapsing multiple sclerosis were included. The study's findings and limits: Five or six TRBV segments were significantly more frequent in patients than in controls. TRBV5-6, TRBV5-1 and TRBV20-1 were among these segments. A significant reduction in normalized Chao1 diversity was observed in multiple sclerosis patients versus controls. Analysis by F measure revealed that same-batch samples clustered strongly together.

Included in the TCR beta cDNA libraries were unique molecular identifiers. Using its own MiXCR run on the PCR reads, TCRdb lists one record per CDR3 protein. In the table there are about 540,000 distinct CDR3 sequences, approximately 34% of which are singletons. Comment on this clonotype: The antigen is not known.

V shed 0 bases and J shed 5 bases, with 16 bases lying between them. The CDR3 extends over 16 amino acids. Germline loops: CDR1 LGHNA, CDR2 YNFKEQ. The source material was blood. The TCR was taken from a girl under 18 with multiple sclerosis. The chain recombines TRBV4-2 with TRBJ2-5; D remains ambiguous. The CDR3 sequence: CASSQEGGAPTETQYF. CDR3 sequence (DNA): TGTGCCAGCAGCCAAGAAGGCGGCGCCCCAACGGAGACCCAGTACTTC.